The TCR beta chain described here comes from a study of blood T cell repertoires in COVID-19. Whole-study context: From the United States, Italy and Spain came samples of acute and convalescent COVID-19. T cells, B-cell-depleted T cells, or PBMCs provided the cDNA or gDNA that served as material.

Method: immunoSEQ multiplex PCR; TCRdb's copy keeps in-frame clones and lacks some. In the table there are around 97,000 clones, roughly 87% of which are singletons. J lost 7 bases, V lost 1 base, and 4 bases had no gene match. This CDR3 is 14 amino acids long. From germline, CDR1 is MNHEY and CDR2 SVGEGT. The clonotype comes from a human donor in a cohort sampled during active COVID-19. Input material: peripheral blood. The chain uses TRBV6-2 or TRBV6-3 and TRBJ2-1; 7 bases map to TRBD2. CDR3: CASSYWGGENEQFF. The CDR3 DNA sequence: TGTGCCAGCAGTTACTGGGGAGGGGAGAATGAGCAGTTCTTC.